This T cell receptor (beta chain) was obtained from a study of T-cell reconstitution after alpha-beta-depleted transplantation in children. Germline loops: CDR1 SGHRS, CDR2 YFSETQ. This CDR3 is built from 17 residues. Trimming cost V 0 bases and J 0 bases, with 13 bases left between them. Study results and caveats: One year after transplant, T-cell counts and diversity came mostly from newly produced T cells. The study reportedly traced alpha-beta T cells about two months after transplant to several hundred expanded graft clones. In some patients, recipient T cells and intrathymic progenitors surviving conditioning explained high day-60 diversity.

Unique molecular identifiers were incorporated when the TCRbeta library was constructed. TCRdb ran MiXCR on the PCR reads and lists one entry per CDR3 protein. The table records around 420,000 distinct CDR3 sequences, about 16% of them present only once. This clonotype was observed a handful of times. Its target is unknown. This clonotype was sampled from a boy in the first two years of life who had a stem cell transplant for Wiskott-Aldrich syndrome, so the T cells may come from the graft donor. The sample in question was PBMCs, mostly from graft donor cells, obtained 360 days after TCRalphabeta/CD19-depleted stem cell transplant. The V call is TRBV5-1, the J call TRBJ2-1; D gene uncertain. This CDR3 reads CASSLAGPLSSYNEQFF. In nucleotides, the CDR3 is TGCGCCAGCAGCTTGGCCGGGCCTCTTAGCTCCTACAATGAGCAGTTCTTC. Based on the CDR3 plus reference TRBV5-1 and TRBJ2-1, the full variable domain is KAGVTQTPRYLIKTRGQQVTLSCSPISGHRSVSWYQQTPGQGLQFLFEYFSETQRNKGNFPGRFSGRQFSNSRSEMNVSTLELGDSALYLCASSLAGPLSSYNEQFFGPGTRLTVL.